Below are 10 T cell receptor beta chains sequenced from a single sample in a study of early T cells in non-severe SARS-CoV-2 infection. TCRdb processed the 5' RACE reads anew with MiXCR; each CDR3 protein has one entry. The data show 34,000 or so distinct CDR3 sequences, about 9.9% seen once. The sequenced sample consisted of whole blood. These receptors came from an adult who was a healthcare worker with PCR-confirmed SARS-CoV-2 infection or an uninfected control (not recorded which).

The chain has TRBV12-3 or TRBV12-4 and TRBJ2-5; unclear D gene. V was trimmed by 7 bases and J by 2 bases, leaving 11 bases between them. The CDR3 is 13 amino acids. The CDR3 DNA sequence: TGTGCCAGCACCTTCGGTGGGCAAGAGACCCAGTACTTC. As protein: CASTFGGQETQYF.

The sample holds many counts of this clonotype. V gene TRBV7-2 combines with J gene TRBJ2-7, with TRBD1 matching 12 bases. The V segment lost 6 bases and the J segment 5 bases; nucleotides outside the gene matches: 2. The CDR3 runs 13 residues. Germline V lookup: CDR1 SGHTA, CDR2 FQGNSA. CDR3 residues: CASRGTGGDEQYF. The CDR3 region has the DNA TGTGCCAGCAGGGGGACAGGGGGCGACGAGCAGTACTTC.

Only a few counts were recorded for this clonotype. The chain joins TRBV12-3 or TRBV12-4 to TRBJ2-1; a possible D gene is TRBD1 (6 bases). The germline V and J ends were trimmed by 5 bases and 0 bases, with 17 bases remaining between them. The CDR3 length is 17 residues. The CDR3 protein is CASSPTLQGSSYNEQFF. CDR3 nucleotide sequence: TGTGCCAGCAGTCCAACTCTACAGGGCAGCTCCTACAATGAGCAGTTCTTC.

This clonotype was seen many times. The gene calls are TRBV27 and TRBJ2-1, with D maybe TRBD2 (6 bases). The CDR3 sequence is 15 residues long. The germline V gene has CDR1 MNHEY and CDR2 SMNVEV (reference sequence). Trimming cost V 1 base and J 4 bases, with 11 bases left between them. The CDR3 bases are TGTGCCAGCAGTTTATTGCGGGGATATTACAATGAGCAGTTCTTC. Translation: CASSLLRGYYNEQFF.

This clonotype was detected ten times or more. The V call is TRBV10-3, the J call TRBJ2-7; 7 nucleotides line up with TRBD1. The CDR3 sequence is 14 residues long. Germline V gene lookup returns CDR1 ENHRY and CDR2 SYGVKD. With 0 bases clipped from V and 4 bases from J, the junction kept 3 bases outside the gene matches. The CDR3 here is CAISESGRGYEQYF. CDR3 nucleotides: TGTGCCATCAGTGAGTCTGGCAGGGGGTACGAGCAGTACTTC.

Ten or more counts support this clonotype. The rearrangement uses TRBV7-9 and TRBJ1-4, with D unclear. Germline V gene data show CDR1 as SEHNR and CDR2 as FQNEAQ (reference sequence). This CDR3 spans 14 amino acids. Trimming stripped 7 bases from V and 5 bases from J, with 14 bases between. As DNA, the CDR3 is TGTGCCAGCACGAAGATGCAAGGGAATGAAAAACTGTTTTTT. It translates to CASTKMQGNEKLFF.

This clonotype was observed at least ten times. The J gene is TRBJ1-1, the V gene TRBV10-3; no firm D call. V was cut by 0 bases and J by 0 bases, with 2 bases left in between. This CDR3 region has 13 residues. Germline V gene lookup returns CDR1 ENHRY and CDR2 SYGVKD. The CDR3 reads CAISESMNTEAFF. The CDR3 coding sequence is TGTGCCATCAGTGAGTCAATGAACACTGAAGCTTTCTTT.

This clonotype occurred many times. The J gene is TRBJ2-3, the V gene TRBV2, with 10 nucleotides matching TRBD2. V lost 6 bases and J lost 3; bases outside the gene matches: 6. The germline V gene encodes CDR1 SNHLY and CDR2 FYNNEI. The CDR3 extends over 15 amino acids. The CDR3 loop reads CASRLAGAITDTQYF. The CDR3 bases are TGTGCCAGCAGGCTAGCGGGGGCCATTACAGATACGCAGTATTTT.

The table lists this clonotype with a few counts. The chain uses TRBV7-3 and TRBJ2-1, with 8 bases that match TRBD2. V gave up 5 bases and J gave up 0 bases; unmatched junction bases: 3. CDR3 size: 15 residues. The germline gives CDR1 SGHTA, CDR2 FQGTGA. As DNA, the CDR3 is TGTGCCAGCAGCCGCGGGGGGCCCTCCTACAATGAGCAGTTCTTC. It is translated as CASSRGGPSYNEQFF.

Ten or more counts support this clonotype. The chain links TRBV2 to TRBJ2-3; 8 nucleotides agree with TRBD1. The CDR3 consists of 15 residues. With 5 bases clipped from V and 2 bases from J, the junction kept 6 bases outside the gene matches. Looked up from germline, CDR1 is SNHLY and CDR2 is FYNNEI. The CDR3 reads CASSRQGTSTDTQYF. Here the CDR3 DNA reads TGTGCCAGCAGTAGACAGGGGACATCCACAGATACGCAGTATTTT.